These T cell receptor beta chains were read from a single sample in a study of CD8 T cells in Susac syndrome. TCRdb reanalysed the immunoSEQ multiplex PCR reads using MiXCR and keeps one entry per CDR3 protein. The table shows roughly 140,000 distinct CDR3 sequences, with 85% to 95% occurring only once. The sequenced sample consisted of CD8+ T cells from PBMCs. Source of these receptors: a human donor with multiple sclerosis. Both conserved end residues are part of each CDR3. D genes are given only for firm matches.

v_gene	d_gene	j_gene	CDR3nt	CDR3aa
TRBV7-9	.	TRBJ2-5	TGTGCCAGCAGCTTAGGACTCCGGTCTGGGGCCGAAGCGACCCAGTACTTC	CASSLGLRSGAEATQYF
TRBV29-1	.	TRBJ1-1	TGCAGCGTTGAAGAGGGTTACAACACTGAAGCTTTCTTT	CSVEEGYNTEAFF
TRBV30	.	TRBJ2-5	TGTGCCTGGAGGCGGATTCGAGTGGGGGAGACCCAGTACTTC	CAWRRIRVGETQYF
TRBV24-1	.	TRBJ1-2	TGTGCCACCAGTGATTTCAATGGCTACACCTTC	CATSDFNGYTF
TRBV9	.	TRBJ2-7	TGTGCCAGCAGCTCCTCCCCCCTCGGCAGGCCTTACGAGCAGTACTTC	CASSSSPLGRPYEQYF
TRBV15	.	TRBJ2-1	TGTGCCACCAGCAGAGGGTTGACTACCGGGCAGTTCTTC	CATSRGLTTGQFF
TRBV27	.	TRBJ2-7	TGTGCCAGCAGTTTACTAGCCGACTACGAGCAGTACTTC	CASSLLADYEQYF
TRBV20-1	.	TRBJ2-7	TGCAGTGCTAGAACTCCGGAAGAGCAGTACTTC	CSARTPEEQYF
TRBV12-3/TRBV12-4	.	TRBJ2-5	TGTGCCAGCAGTCCCGGGACTCGGAGAGAGACCCAGTACTTC	CASSPGTRRETQYF
TRBV29-1	.	TRBJ1-1	TGCAGCGTTGGCCCGGCATCCCTGGGGACTGAAGCTTTCTTT	CSVGPASLGTEAFF
TRBV4-1	TRBD1	TRBJ1-2	TGCGCCAGCAGCCAACGACAGGGGGCTACCTATGGCTACACCTTC	CASSQRQGATYGYTF
TRBV20-1	.	TRBJ1-2	TGCAGTGCTAGAGATGGAACAGGGATAAGCTATGGCTACACCTTC	CSARDGTGISYGYTF
TRBV19	.	TRBJ2-7	TGTGCCAGTAGTATTTCCCTTCGCTACGAGCAGTACTTC	CASSISLRYEQYF
TRBV20-1	TRBD2	TRBJ2-3	TGCAGTGCTAGAGATCGAAATAGCGGGGGGTATCTTGGAGATACGCAGTATTTT	CSARDRNSGGYLGDTQYF
TRBV7-9	TRBD1	TRBJ2-1	TGTGCCAGCAGCTCCGGACAGGGGGTCGAGGATGAGCAGTTCTTC	CASSSGQGVEDEQFF
TRBV15	.	TRBJ2-4	TGTGCCACCAGCAGAGACAGGGCTCTAGCCAAAAACATTCAGTACTTC	CATSRDRALAKNIQYF
TRBV5-6	.	TRBJ2-7	TGTGCCAGCAGCTTGGATATAGGGGGAGTTACTCACTACGAGCAGTACTTC	CASSLDIGGVTHYEQYF
TRBV13	.	TRBJ1-4	TGTGCCAGCAGCTTAGGCGGACCTAATGAAAAACTGTTTTTT	CASSLGGPNEKLFF
TRBV27	.	TRBJ1-5	TGTGCCAGCAGTCCGACTCGGAAGCCCCAGCATTTT	CASSPTRKPQHF
TRBV6-5	.	TRBJ1-4	TGTGCCAGCATATCGGACGGAAAACTGTTTTTT	CASISDGKLFF